A selection of T cell receptor beta chains follows, all from one sample in a study of T cell changes during pregnancy in multiple sclerosis. TCRdb's copy holds only in-frame clones and misses some; the assay was immunoSEQ multiplex PCR. This table holds about 44,000 clones, about 90% found once. The sample here was CD4+ T cells from peripheral blood mononuclear cells, taken in the third trimester of pregnancy. The receptors originated from a female donor with multiple sclerosis, enrolled in a pregnancy study. Each CDR3 is given with its conserved first and last residue. The order of the fields is J gene, V gene, CDR3 protein.

J gene: TRBJ1-3
V gene: TRBV11-2
CDR3 protein: CASSEGAGNTIYF

J gene: TRBJ2-1
V gene: TRBV5-8
CDR3 protein: CASSRLAAGGHNEQFF

J gene: TRBJ2-7
V gene: TRBV6-1
CDR3 protein: CASSSSGRSYEQYF

J gene: TRBJ1-2
V gene: TRBV6-1
CDR3 protein: CASSRTAARGYTF

J gene: TRBJ1-1
V gene: TRBV5-1
CDR3 protein: CASSRTGNGGNTEAFF

J gene: TRBJ1-3
V gene: TRBV19
CDR3 protein: CASSIRPGVSGNTIYF

J gene: TRBJ2-5
V gene: TRBV6-6
CDR3 protein: CASSSGNRANKYF

J gene: TRBJ2-2
V gene: TRBV5-4
CDR3 protein: CASSSAGFGELFF

J gene: TRBJ1-5
V gene: TRBV28
CDR3 protein: CASSWGWTEIKHSNQPQHF

J gene: TRBJ2-3
V gene: TRBV6-5
CDR3 protein: CASSFGLPPTDTQYF

J gene: TRBJ1-1
V gene: TRBV19
CDR3 protein: CASSTEWQTNTEAFF

J gene: TRBJ2-5
V gene: TRBV25-1
CDR3 protein: CASSRQYQETQYF

J gene: TRBJ1-2
V gene: TRBV5-4
CDR3 protein: CASSLGAGWDRGGGGYTF

J gene: TRBJ2-3
V gene: TRBV4-2
CDR3 protein: CASSQGTSGRAGSKDTQYF

J gene: TRBJ1-5
V gene: TRBV6-1
CDR3 protein: CASTEVRNQPQHF

J gene: TRBJ2-7
V gene: TRBV28
CDR3 protein: CASSATGTGEREQYF

J gene: TRBJ1-1
V gene: TRBV20-1
CDR3 protein: CSARGAQKAFF

J gene: TRBJ1-6
V gene: TRBV6-1
CDR3 protein: CASIPRQTHNSPLHF

J gene: TRBJ1-1
V gene: TRBV5-8
CDR3 protein: CASSLARGLNTEAFF

J gene: TRBJ2-7
V gene: TRBV5-4
CDR3 protein: CASSSAQGIGEQYF

J gene: TRBJ2-7
V gene: TRBV7-2
CDR3 protein: CASSLPAYEQYF

J gene: TRBJ1-2
V gene: TRBV5-4
CDR3 protein: CASSFPGGSYGYTF

J gene: TRBJ2-7
V gene: TRBV15
CDR3 protein: CATSVAGSYEQYF

J gene: TRBJ2-6
V gene: TRBV10-1
CDR3 protein: CASSWLSIAQSRANVLTF

J gene: TRBJ1-5
V gene: TRBV29-1
CDR3 protein: CSVGTGGSNQPQHF

J gene: TRBJ1-5
V gene: TRBV5-6
CDR3 protein: CASSSLQGESNQPQHF

J gene: TRBJ2-7
V gene: TRBV7-9
CDR3 protein: CASSFTSYEQYF

J gene: TRBJ2-7
V gene: TRBV5-1
CDR3 protein: CASSGGHSSYEQYF

J gene: TRBJ1-3
V gene: TRBV9
CDR3 protein: CASSATQGEGNTIYF

J gene: TRBJ2-1
V gene: TRBV4-3
CDR3 protein: CASSQAGRGRGNEQFF

J gene: TRBJ1-4
V gene: TRBV18
CDR3 protein: CASSPYGRQGRGEKLFF

J gene: TRBJ2-1
V gene: TRBV13
CDR3 protein: CASSQGQLLGSQQFF

J gene: TRBJ2-7
V gene: TRBV25-1
CDR3 protein: CASRLASSYEQYF

J gene: TRBJ1-1
V gene: TRBV30
CDR3 protein: CAWSVEGRAAEAFF

J gene: TRBJ1-1
V gene: TRBV18
CDR3 protein: CASSLLNTEAFF

J gene: TRBJ1-5
V gene: TRBV5-5
CDR3 protein: CASSLDGHNQPQHF

J gene: TRBJ2-1
V gene: TRBV19
CDR3 protein: CASSIRGIAGTYNEQFF

J gene: TRBJ2-2
V gene: TRBV7-6
CDR3 protein: CASSPQRTSGSGYTGELFF

J gene: TRBJ2-4
V gene: TRBV6-5
CDR3 protein: CASSYNSGMAKNIQYF

J gene: TRBJ1-5
V gene: TRBV19
CDR3 protein: CASIPRGNSNQPQHF

J gene: TRBJ2-2
V gene: TRBV29-1
CDR3 protein: CSVGGLAGVRTGELFF

J gene: TRBJ2-2
V gene: TRBV7-2
CDR3 protein: CACERGLTGELFF

J gene: TRBJ1-5
V gene: TRBV28
CDR3 protein: CASTASWGDSNQPQHF

J gene: TRBJ1-2
V gene: TRBV19
CDR3 protein: CASSTGTGNGYTF

J gene: TRBJ2-3
V gene: TRBV7-2
CDR3 protein: CASSLLAGGSTDTQYF

J gene: TRBJ1-5
V gene: TRBV27
CDR3 protein: CASSWNGQSNQPQHF

J gene: TRBJ2-7
V gene: TRBV7-2
CDR3 protein: CASSLDRGSSYEQYF

J gene: TRBJ2-5
V gene: TRBV5-1
CDR3 protein: CASGMGQLQETQYF

J gene: TRBJ2-3
V gene: TRBV9
CDR3 protein: CASSVGSGLGTDTQYF

J gene: TRBJ2-2
V gene: TRBV5-4
CDR3 protein: CASSLAGSLYTGELFF

J gene: TRBJ2-7
V gene: TRBV11-1
CDR3 protein: CASSDRLANEQYF

J gene: TRBJ2-1
V gene: TRBV11-3
CDR3 protein: CASSFTGALGEQFF